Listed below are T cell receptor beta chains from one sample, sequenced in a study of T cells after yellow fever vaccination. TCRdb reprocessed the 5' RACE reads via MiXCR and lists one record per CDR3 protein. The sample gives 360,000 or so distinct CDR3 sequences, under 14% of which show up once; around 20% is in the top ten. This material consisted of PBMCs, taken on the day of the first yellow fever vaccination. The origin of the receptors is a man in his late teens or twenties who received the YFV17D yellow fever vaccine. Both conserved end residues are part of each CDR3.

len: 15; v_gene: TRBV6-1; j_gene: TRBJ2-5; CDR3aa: CASSEGRGASETQYF
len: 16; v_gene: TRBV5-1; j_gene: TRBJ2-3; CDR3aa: CASSPGQGSSTDTQYF
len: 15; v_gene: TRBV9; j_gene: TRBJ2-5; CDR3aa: CASSVTRTRQETQYF
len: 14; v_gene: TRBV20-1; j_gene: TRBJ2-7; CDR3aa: CSARGGSGDREQYF
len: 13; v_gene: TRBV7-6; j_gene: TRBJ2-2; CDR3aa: CASREQVPGELFF
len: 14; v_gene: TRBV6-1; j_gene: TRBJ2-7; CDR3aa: CASRSGTGMYEQYF
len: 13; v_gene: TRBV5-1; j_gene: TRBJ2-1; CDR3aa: CASSLVAVNEQFF
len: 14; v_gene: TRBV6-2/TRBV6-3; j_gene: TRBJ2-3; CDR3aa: CASRRWRGTDTQYF
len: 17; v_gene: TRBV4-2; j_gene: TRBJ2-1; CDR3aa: CASSQDVSGGRYNEQFF
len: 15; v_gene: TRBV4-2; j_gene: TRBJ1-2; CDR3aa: CASSQEGEARGGYTF
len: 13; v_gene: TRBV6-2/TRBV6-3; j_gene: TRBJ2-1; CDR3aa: CASTEIGGDEQFF
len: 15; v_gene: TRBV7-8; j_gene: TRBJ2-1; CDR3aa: CASSLTGQRTGEQFF
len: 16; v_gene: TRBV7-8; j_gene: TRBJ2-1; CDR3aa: CASSPPGSTIYNEQFF
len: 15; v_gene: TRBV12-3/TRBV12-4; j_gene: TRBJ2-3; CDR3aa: CASSILAVQLDTQYF